In its sample, the clone carrying this T cell receptor (beta chain) was seen many times. The target antigen is unknown. Treatment was busulfan-fludarabine conditioning, a marrow graft, and cyclophosphamide on days +3 and +4. This sample is part of a study of T cells after posttransplantation cyclophosphamide. TCRdb keeps only in-frame clones here, not all; method: immunoSEQ multiplex PCR. The sample presents fewer than 11,000 clones, none singletons. General observations from the study: Tissue-infiltrating T cells from skin or gut overlapped little with blood T cells. After PTCy, TRB diversity resembled that of CNI/methotrexate controls. Donor-recipient repertoire similarity was low at 1-2 months, rising over year one.

The receptor comes from a female patient aged 35-55 years who received an allogeneic stem cell transplant from a related donor, was CMV-positive, and had no GVHD. Some T cells may possibly be graft donor cells. The sample consisted of PBMCs, taken after allogeneic stem cell transplant with posttransplant cyclophosphamide.

The CDR3 loop is CASSYPGLAGVDTQYF. In DNA form, the CDR3 reads TGTGCCAGCAGTTATCCGGGACTAGCGGGGGTAGATACGCAGTATTTT. The J gene is TRBJ2-3, the V gene TRBV6-6; TRBD2 matches 14 bases. After removal of 3 bases from V and 5 bases from J, the junction contained 4 bases not matched to a gene. The CDR3 consists of 16 residues. CDR1 is MNHNY, CDR2 SVGAGI, per germline (reference sequence).